This T cell receptor beta chain was sequenced during a study of T cells expressing NK-cell markers. On the study more broadly: One of eight sequenced donors was HCMV-seronegative; the other seven were seropositive. Study-level points and caveats: The CD3+CD56-NKG2C+ fraction of several donors was also led by these clonotypes. Expanded NKG2C+ T cell clones were not confirmed as HCMV-specific.

TCRdb reprocessed the 5' RACE reads, keeping one entry per CDR3 protein, no DNA. The sample's table shows some 300,000 distinct CDR3 sequences. To note about this clonotype: Its antigen is currently unknown.

This CDR3 region has 19 residues. Germline CDR1 reads MNHNS; CDR2 reads SASEGT. Sample: blood T cells: a sorted CD56 or NKG2C T cell subset, CD4+ or CD8+ T cells, or bulk PBMC T cells (not recorded which). The source of this sequence is a man aged 18 to 30 in good health. The chain recombines TRBV6-1 with TRBJ2-1; lacking DNA, the TRBD2 call made by TCRdb goes unchecked. The CDR3 reads CASSRRTGTSGASYNEQFF.